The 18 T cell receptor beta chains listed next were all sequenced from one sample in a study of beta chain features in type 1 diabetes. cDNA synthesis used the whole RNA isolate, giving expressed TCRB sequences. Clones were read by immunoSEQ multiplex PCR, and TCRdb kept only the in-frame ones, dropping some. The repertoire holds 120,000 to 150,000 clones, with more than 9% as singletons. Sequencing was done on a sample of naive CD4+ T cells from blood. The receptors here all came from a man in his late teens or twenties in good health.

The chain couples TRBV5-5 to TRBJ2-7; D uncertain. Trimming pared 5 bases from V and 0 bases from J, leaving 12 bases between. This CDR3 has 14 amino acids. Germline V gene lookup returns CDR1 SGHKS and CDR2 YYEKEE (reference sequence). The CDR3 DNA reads TGTGCCAGCAGGCGAGTCGAGAGCTCCTACGAGCAGTACTTC. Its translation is CASRRVESSYEQYF.

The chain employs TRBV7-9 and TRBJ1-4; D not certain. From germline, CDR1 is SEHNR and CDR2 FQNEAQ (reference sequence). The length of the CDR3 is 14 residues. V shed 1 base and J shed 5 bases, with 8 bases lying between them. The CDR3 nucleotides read TGTGCCAGCAGCTTAGGGGCCTTCAATGAAAAACTGTTTTTT. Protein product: CASSLGAFNEKLFF.

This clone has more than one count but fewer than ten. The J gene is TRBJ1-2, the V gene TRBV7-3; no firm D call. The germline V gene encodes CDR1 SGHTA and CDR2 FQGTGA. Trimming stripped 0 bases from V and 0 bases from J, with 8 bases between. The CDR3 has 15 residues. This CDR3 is CASSLTASTNYGYTF. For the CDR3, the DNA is TGTGCCAGCAGCTTAACGGCCTCCACTAACTATGGCTACACCTTC.

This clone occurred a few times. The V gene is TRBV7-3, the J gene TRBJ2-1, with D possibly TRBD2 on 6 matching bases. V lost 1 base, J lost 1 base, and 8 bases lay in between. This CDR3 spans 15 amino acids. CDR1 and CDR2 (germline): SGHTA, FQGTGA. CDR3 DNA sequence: TGTGCCAGCAGCTTAATGGGGGGTTCCTACAATGAGCAGTTCTTC. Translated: CASSLMGGSYNEQFF.

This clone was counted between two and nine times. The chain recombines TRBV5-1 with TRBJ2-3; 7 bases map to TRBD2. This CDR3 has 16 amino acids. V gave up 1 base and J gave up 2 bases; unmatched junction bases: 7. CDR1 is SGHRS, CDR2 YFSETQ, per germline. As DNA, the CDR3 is TGCGCCAGCAGCTTGTGGCGCGGGGGATTCACAGATACGCAGTATTTT. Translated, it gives CASSLWRGGFTDTQYF.

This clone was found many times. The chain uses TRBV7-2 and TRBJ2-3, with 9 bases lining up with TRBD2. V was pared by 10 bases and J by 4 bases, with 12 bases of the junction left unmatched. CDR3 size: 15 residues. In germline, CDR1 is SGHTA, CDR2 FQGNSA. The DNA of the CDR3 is TGTGCCACCAAAGGAGCGGGGGGTGAGGCAGATACGCAGTATTTT. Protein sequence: CATKGAGGEADTQYF.

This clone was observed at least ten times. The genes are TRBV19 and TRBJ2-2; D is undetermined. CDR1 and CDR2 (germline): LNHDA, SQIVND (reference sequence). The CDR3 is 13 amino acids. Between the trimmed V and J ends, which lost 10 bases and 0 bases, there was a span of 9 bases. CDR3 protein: CATHGSNTGELFF. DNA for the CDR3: TGTGCCACCCACGGGTCGAACACCGGGGAGCTGTTTTTT.

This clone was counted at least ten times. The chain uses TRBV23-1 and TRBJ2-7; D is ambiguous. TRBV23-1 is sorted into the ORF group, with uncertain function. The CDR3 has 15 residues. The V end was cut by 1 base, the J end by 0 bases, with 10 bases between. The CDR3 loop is CASSQWAEGSYEQYF. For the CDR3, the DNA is TGCGCCAGCAGTCAATGGGCAGAAGGCTCCTACGAGCAGTACTTC.

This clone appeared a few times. CDR3 bases: TGTGCCAGCAGTACCGGGACTAGCTCGTCAGATACGCAGTATTTT. Amino acids: CASSTGTSSSDTQYF. The rearrangement links TRBV5-4 to TRBJ2-3; the match to TRBD2 covers 9 bases. Germline V gives CDR1 SGHNT, CDR2 YYREEE (reference sequence). The CDR3 sequence is 15 residues long. V was pared by 5 bases and J by 4 bases, with 8 bases of the junction left unmatched.

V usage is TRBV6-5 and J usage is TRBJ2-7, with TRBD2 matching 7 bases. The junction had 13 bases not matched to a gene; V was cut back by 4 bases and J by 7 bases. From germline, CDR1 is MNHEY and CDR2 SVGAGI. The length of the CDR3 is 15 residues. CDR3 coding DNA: TGTGCCAGCAGTTCCGCCTACCGTGGGGGGGGTGAGCAGTACTTC. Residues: CASSSAYRGGGEQYF.

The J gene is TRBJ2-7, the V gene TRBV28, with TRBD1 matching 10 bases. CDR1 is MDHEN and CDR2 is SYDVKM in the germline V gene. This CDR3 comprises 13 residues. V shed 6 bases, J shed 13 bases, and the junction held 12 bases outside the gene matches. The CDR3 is CASRPGQGSKRYF. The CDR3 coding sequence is TGTGCCAGCAGGCCGGGACAGGGGTCAAAGAGATACTTC. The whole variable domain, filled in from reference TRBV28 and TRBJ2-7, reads DVKVTQSSRYLVKRTGEKVFLECVQDMDHENMFWYRQDPGLGLRLIYFSYDVKMKEKGDIPEGYSVSREKKERFSLILESASTNQTSMYLCASRPGQGSKRYFGPGTRLTVT.

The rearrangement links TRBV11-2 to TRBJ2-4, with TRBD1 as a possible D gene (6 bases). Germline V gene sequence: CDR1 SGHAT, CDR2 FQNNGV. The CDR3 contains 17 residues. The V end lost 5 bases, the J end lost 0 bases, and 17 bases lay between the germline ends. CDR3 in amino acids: CASSHRRDTVAKNIQYF. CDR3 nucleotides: TGTGCCAGCAGCCACAGACGGGACACCGTAGCCAAAAACATTCAGTACTTC.

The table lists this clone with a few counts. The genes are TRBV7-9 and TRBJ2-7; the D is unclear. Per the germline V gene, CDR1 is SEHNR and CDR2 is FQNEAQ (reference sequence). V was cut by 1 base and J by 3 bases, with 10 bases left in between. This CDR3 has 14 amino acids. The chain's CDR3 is CASSLGPEYYEQYF. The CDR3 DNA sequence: TGTGCCAGCAGCTTAGGGCCGGAGTACTACGAGCAGTACTTC.

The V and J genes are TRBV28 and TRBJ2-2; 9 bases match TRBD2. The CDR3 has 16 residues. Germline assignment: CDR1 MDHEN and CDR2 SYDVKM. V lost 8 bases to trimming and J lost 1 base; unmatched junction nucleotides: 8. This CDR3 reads CASLHRSGGNTGELFF. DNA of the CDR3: TGTGCCAGCCTACACCGTAGCGGGGGGAACACCGGGGAGCTGTTTTTT.

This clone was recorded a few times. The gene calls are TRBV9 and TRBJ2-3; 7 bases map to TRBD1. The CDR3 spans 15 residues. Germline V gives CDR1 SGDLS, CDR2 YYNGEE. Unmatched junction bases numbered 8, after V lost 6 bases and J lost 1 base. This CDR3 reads CASNREGAGTDTQYF. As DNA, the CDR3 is TGTGCCAGCAACCGAGAGGGGGCGGGCACAGATACGCAGTATTTT.

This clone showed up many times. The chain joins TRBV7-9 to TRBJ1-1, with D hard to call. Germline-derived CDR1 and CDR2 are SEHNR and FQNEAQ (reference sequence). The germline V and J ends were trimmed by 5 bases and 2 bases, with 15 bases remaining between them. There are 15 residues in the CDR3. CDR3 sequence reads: CASSQTNGPNTEAFF. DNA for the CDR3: TGTGCCAGCAGCCAAACGAATGGGCCTAACACTGAAGCTTTCTTT.

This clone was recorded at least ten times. The CDR3 loop is CASSQQGNTIYF. CDR3 sequence (DNA): TGCGCCAGCAGCCAACAGGGAAACACCATATATTTT. The rearrangement uses TRBV4-3 and TRBJ1-3; D gene uncertain. Germline lookup yields CDR1 LGHNA and CDR2 YSLEER. This CDR3 has 12 residues. Trimming cost V 2 bases and J 4 bases, with 3 bases left between them.

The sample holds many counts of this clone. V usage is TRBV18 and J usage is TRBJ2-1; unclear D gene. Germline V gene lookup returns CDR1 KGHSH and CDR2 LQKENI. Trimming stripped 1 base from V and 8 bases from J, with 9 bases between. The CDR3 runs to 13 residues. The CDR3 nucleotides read TGTGCCAGCTCACCACGGGCCGGCGATGAGCAGTTCTTC. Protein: CASSPRAGDEQFF. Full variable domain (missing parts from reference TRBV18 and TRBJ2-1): NAGVMQNPRHLVRRRGQEARLRCSPMKGHSHVYWYRQLPEEGLKFMVYLQKENIIDESGMPKERFSAEFPKEGPSILRIQQVVRGDSAAYFCASSPRAGDEQFFGPGTRLTVL.